This T cell receptor beta chain emerged from a study of T cells in Graves' hyperthyroidism and ophthalmopathy. Patients aged 18 to 65 with hyperthyroidism were newly diagnosed, with duration under 2 months. Each 10 ml fresh peripheral blood draw supplied the PBMCs. Amplification of TCR beta CDR3 regions was performed using RNA transcripts as template. In the first-round RT-PCR of the TCR CDR3, the HTBI primer set was used. MiXCR, applied by TCRdb to the multiplex PCR reads, yields one record per CDR3 protein. The table includes about 560,000 distinct CDR3 sequences, 14% detected once. Concerning this clonotype itself: A clone one base away is much larger, so this may be a read error.

Sequencing was carried out using blood. The TCR comes from a middle-aged woman with Graves' hyperthyroidism.

This CDR3 is CAITPTSGSYEQYF. For the CDR3, the DNA is TGTGCCATCACTCCGACTAGCGGGAGCTACGAGCAGTACTTC. V usage is TRBV10-3 and J usage is TRBJ2-7; 12 positions match TRBD2. This CDR3 is built from 14 residues. After removal of 7 bases from V and 3 bases from J, the junction contained 4 bases not matched to a gene. Germline V gives CDR1 ENHRY, CDR2 SYGVKD.